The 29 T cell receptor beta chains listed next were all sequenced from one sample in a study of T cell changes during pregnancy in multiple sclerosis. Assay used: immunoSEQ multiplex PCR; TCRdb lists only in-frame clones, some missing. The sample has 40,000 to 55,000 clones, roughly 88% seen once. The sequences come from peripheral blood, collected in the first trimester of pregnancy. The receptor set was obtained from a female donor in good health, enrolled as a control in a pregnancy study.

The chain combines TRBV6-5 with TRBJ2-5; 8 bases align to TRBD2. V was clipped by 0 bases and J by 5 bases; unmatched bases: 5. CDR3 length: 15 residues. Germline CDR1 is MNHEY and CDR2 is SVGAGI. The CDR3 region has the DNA TGTGCCAGCAGTTACTCGGTGGCGGGGGGCGAGACCCAGTACTTC. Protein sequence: CASSYSVAGGETQYF.

CDR3 DNA sequence: TGTGCCAGCAGTTTGGGTTACACTGGGGAGTTCCAAGAGACCCAGTACTTC. Translation: CASSLGYTGEFQETQYF. The chain uses TRBV28 and TRBJ2-5, with D possibly matching TRBD2 (5 bases). Trimming removed 3 bases from V and 1 base from J, with 18 bases in between. Germline V CDR1 and CDR2: MDHEN, SYDVKM. There are 17 residues in the CDR3.

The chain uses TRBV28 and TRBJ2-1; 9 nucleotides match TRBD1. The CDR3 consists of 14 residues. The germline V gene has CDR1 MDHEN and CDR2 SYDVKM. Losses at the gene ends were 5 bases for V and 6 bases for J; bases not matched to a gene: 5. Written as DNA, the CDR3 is TGTGCCAGCAGTCGGGACAGGGATGTCAATGAGCAGTTCTTC. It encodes CASSRDRDVNEQFF.

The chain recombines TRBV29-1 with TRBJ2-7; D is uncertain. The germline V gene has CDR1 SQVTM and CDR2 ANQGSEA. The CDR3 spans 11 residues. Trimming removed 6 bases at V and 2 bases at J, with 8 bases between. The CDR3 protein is CSVLETYEQYF. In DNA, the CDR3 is TGCAGCGTCCTAGAGACCTACGAGCAGTACTTC.

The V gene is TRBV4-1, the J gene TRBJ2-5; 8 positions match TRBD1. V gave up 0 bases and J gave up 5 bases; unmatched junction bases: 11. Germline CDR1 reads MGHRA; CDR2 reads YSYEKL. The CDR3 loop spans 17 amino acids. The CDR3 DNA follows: TGCGCCAGCAGCCAAGATTTACACACAGGGGGACGGGAGACCCAGTACTTC. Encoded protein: CASSQDLHTGGRETQYF.

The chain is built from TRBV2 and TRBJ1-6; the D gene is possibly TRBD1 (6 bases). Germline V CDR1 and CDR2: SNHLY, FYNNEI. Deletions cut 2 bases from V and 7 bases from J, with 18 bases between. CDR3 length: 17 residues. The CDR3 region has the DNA TGTGCCAGCAGTGAATTTGGGGGGGCGGGATTGAATTCACCCCTCCACTTT. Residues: CASSEFGGAGLNSPLHF.

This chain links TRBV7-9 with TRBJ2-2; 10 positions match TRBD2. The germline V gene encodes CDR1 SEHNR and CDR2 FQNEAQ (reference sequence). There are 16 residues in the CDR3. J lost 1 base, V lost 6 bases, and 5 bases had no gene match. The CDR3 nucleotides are TGTGCCAGCAGGGCGGGACTAGCGCAGAACACCGGGGAGCTGTTTTTT. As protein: CASRAGLAQNTGELFF.

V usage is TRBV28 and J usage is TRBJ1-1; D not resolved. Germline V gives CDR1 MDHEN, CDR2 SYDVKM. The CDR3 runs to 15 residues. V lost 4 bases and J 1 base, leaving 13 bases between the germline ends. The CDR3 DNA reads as TGTGCCAGCAGTTCCGGCGGGTCGGGGAACACTGAAGCTTTCTTT. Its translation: CASSSGGSGNTEAFF.

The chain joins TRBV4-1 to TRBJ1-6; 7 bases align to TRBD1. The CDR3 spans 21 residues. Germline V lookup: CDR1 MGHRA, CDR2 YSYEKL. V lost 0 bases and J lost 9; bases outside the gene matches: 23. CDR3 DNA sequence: TGCGCCAGCAGCCAAGATTGGATAAAGGGCGGGATCGGGCAGGGGGGTTCACCCCTCCACTTT. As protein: CASSQDWIKGGIGQGGSPLHF.

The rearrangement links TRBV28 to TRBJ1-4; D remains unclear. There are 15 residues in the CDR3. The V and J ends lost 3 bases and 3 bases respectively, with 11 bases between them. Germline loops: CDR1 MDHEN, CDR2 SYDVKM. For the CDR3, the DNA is TGTGCCAGCAGTTTGGCCACCCGCTCTAATGAAAAACTGTTTTTT. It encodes CASSLATRSNEKLFF.

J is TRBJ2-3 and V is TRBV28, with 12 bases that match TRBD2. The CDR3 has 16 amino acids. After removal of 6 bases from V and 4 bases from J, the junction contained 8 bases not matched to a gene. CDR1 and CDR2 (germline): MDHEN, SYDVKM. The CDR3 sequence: CASSPSGGAFADTQYF. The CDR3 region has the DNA TGTGCCAGCAGCCCTAGCGGGGGGGCCTTCGCAGATACGCAGTATTTT.

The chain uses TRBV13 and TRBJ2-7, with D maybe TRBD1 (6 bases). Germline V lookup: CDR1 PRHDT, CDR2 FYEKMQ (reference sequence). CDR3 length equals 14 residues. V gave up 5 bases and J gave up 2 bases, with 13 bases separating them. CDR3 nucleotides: TGTGCCAGCAGCCCCCGGACAGTCCCCTACGAGCAGTACTTC. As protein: CASSPRTVPYEQYF.

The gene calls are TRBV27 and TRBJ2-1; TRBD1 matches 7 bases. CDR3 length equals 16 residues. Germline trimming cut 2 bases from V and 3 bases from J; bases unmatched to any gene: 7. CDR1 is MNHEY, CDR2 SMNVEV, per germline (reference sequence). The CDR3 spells CASSLKGTVYYNEQFF. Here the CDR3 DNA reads TGTGCCAGCAGTTTAAAAGGGACAGTCTACTACAATGAGCAGTTCTTC.

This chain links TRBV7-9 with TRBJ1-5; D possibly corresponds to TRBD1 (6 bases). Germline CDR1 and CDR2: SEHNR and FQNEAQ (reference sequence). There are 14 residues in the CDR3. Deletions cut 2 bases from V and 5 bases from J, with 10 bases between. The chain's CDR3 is CASSLSRGDQPQHF. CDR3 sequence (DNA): TGTGCCAGCAGCTTATCCAGGGGAGATCAGCCCCAGCATTTT.

CDR3: CASSLNPGRGYGYTF. The CDR3 coding sequence is TGTGCCAGCAGCTTAAATCCGGGGAGGGGTTATGGCTACACCTTC. V usage is TRBV7-3 and J usage is TRBJ1-2; maybe TRBD1 (5 bases). Germline V gives CDR1 SGHTA, CDR2 FQGTGA. V lost 1 base and J lost 5, with 14 bases in between. CDR3 length: 15 amino acids.

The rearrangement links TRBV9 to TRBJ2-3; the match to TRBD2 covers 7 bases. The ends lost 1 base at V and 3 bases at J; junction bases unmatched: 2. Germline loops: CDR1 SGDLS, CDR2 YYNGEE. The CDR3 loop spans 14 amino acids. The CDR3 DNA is TGTGCCAGCAGCGTAAGCGGGGAAACAGATACGCAGTATTTT. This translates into CASSVSGETDTQYF.

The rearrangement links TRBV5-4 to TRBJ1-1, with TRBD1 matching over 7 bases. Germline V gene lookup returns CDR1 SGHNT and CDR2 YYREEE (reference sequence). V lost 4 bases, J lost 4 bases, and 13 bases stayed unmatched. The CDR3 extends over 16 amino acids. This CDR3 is CASSADREDYFTEAFF. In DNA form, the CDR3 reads TGTGCCAGCAGCGCAGACAGGGAGGATTATTTCACTGAAGCTTTCTTT.

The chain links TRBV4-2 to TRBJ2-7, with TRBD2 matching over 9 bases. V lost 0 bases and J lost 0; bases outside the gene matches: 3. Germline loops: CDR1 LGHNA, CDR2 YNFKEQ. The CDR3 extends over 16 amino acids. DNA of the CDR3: TGTGCCAGCAGCCAAGATCCAGCGGGGGGCTCCTACGAGCAGTACTTC. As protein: CASSQDPAGGSYEQYF.

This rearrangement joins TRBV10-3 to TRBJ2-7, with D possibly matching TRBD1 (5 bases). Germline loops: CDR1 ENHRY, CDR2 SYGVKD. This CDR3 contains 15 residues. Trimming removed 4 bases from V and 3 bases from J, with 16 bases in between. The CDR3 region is CAISARDRTLYEQYF. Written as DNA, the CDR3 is TGTGCCATCAGTGCCCGAGACAGAACCCTCTACGAGCAGTACTTC.

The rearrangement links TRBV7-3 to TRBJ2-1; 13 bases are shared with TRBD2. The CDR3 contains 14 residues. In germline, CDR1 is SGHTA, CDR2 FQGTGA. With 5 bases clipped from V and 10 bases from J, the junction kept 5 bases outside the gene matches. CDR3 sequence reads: CASSPGLAGVEQFF. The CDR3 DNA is TGTGCCAGCAGCCCAGGACTAGCGGGAGTCGAGCAGTTCTTC.

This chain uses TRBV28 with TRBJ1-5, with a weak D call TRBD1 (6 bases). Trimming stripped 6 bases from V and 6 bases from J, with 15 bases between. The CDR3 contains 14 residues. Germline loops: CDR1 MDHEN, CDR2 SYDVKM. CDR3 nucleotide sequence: TGTGCCAGCAGCATCGACAGGATCGGTCAGCCCCAGCATTTT. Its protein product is CASSIDRIGQPQHF.

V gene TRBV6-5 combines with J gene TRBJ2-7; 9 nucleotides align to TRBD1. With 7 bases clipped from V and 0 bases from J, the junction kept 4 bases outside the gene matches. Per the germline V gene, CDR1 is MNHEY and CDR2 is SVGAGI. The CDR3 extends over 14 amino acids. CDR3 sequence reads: CASTRQGVSYEQYF. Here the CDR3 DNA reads TGTGCCAGCACCCGACAGGGGGTCTCCTACGAGCAGTACTTC.

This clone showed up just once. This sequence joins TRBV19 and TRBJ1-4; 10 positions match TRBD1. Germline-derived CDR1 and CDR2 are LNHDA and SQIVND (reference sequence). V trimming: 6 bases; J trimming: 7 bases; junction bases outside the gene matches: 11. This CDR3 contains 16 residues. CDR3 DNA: TGTGCCAGTAGCAGAACGACAGGGGGCAGTATTGAAAAACTGTTTTTT. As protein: CASSRTTGGSIEKLFF.

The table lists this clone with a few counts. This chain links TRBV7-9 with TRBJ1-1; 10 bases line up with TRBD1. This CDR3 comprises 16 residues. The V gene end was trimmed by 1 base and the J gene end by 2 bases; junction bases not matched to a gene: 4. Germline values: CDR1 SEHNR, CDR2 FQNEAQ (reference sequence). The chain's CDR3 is CASSLGGQGKNTEAFF. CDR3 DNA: TGTGCCAGCAGCTTAGGGGGACAGGGGAAAAACACTGAAGCTTTCTTT.

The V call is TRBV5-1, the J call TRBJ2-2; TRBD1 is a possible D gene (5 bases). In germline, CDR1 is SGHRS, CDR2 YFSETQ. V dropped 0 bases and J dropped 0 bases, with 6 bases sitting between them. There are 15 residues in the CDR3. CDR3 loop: CASSLVGANTGELFF. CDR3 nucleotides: TGCGCCAGCAGCTTGGTAGGGGCGAACACCGGGGAGCTGTTTTTT.

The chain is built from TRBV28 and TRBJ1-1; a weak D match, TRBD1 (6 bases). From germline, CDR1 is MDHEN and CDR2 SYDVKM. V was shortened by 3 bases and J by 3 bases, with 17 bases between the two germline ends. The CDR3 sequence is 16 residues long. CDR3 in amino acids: CASSLATGPRDTEAFF. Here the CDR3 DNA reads TGTGCCAGCAGTTTGGCAACAGGGCCCCGGGACACTGAAGCTTTCTTT.

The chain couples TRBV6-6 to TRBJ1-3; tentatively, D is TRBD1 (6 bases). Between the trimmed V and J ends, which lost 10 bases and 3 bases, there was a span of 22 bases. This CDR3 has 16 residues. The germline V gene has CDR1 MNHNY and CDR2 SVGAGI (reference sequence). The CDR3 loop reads CATCRGSGAVGNTIYF. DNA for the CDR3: TGTGCCACCTGCAGAGGTTCAGGGGCGGTTGGAAACACCATATATTTT.

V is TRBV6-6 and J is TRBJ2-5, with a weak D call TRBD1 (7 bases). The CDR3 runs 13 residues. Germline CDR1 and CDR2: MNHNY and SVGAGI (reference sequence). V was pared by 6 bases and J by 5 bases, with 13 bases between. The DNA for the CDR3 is TGTGCCAGCAGGAACAGGGGAGGTGAGACCCAGTACTTC. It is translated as CASRNRGGETQYF.

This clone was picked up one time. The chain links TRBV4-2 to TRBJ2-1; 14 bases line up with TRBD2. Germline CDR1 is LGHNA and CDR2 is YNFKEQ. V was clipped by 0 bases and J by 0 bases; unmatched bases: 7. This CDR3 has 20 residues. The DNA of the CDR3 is TGTGCCAGCAGCCAAGAGTCGGGACTAGCGGGGGTCAGCTCCTACAATGAGCAGTTCTTC. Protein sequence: CASSQESGLAGVSSYNEQFF.